The subject of this entry is one T cell receptor (beta chain). The germline CDR1 and CDR2 sequences are WNHNN and SYGVQD (reference sequence). This CDR3 contains 18 residues. The J segment lost 6 bases and the V segment lost 3 bases, leaving 8 bases of the junction unmatched. These data originate in a study of blood T cell repertoires in COVID-19. The overall study: The origin of the acute and convalescent COVID-19 samples was the United States, Italy and Spain. PBMCs, B-cell-depleted T cells, or T cells were the source of the cDNA or gDNA that made up the material.

Per the authors' pipeline: Quantification of nucleated cells was approximated via reference gene primer amplification. Profiled with immunoSEQ multiplex PCR; TCRdb holds only in-frame clones, not every one. The DNA gave D and trimming, while V, J and clone size come from that table. The sample gives approximately 300,000 clones, 90% of which show up once; around 4.3% is in the top ten. Sequencing was carried out using PBMCs or T cells enriched from blood (not recorded which). The chain carries TRBV10-1 and TRBJ2-1; TRBD2 agrees at 16 bases. This TCR came from a woman younger than 35 with acute COVID-19. The CDR3 is CASSEKLGLAGGGNEQFF. The CDR3 region has the DNA TGCGCCAGCAGTGAAAAACTGGGACTAGCGGGGGGGGGCAATGAGCAGTTCTTC.